Below, 16 T cell receptor beta chains from the same sample are listed, as sequenced in a study of T cells in Graves' hyperthyroidism and ophthalmopathy. Amplification yielded TCR beta CDR3 regions, with RNA transcripts as the source. First-round RT-PCR targeting the TCR CDR3 was performed with the HTBI primer set. MiXCR, applied by TCRdb to the multiplex PCR reads, yields one record per CDR3 protein. The sample shows about 26,000 distinct CDR3 sequences, roughly 46% of them seen only once. The sequencing input was blood. These receptors came from a woman aged 25 to 45 with Graves' hyperthyroidism.

The chain carries TRBV7-3 and TRBJ2-3; 10 nucleotides match TRBD2. The CDR3 contains 15 residues. V was pared by 6 bases and J by 11 bases, with 14 bases of the junction left unmatched. Germline CDR1 and CDR2: SGHTA and FQGTGA. CDR3 coding DNA: TGTGCCAGCAGTCTCCTAGCGGGGGAATACAATGAGCAGTATTTT. Protein sequence: CASSLLAGEYNEQYF.

This chain connects TRBV7-6 to TRBJ1-2; maybe TRBD1 (5 bases). The CDR3 sequence is 8 residues long. CDR1 and CDR2 (germline): SGHVS, FNYEAQ. V lost 10 bases and J 13 bases, leaving 10 bases between the germline ends. In DNA form, the CDR3 reads TGTGCCACCCAGGGCATCACCTTC. Translated: CATQGITF.

Comments on this clonotype: Sequence at one end of the junction differs from germline and may be a read error. The chain employs TRBV20-1 and TRBJ1-5, with no clear D. Germline V gene lookup returns CDR1 DFQATT and CDR2 SNEGSKA (reference sequence). This CDR3 contains 15 residues. CDR3 loop: CSASIGREAGQPQLF. CDR3 in DNA: TGCAGTGCTAGCATAGGACGGGAGGCGGGTCAGCCCCAGCTTTTT.

For this clonotype: Since a much larger clone is just one base distant, this may be a read error. The V gene is TRBV18, the J gene TRBJ2-7, with TRBD2 identical over 10 bases. The CDR3 consists of 15 residues. The germline CDR1 and CDR2 sequences are KGHSH and LQKENI. The CDR3 region has the DNA TGTGCCCGCTCACCACCAAGCGGGAGGGCCCATGAGCAGTACTTC. It specifies CARSPPSGRAHEQYF.

J is TRBJ2-7 and V is TRBV7-3; 14 nucleotides line up with TRBD2. V lost 5 bases to trimming and J lost 0 bases; unmatched junction nucleotides: 6. The germline V gene has CDR1 SGHTA and CDR2 FQGTGA. This CDR3 comprises 17 residues. DNA for the CDR3: TGTGCCAGCAGCCATCCCGGGACTAGCGGGGGCTCCTACGAGCAGTACTTC. This sequence encodes CASSHPGTSGGSYEQYF.

This chain joins TRBV19 and TRBJ2-3; the match to TRBD2 covers 7 bases. Per germline, CDR1 LNHDA and CDR2 SQIVND (reference sequence). V shed 3 bases, J shed 1 base, and the junction held 1 base outside the gene matches. The CDR3 extends over 14 amino acids. CDR3 coding DNA: TGTGCCAGTAGTATGAGCGGGGGCACAGATACGCAGTATTTT. Encoded protein: CASSMSGGTDTQYF.

The chain carries TRBV4-1 and TRBJ1-2, with 9 positions matching TRBD1. The germline V gene has CDR1 MGHRA and CDR2 YSYEKL. The CDR3 contains 16 residues. V trimming: 3 bases; J trimming: 1 base; junction bases outside the gene matches: 6. In DNA, the CDR3 is TGCGCCAGCAGCCACCCGGGACAGGGCTATAACTATGGCTACACCTTC. Its translation: CASSHPGQGYNYGYTF.

This clonotype was picked up one time. V is TRBV29-1 and J is TRBJ2-7; 12 bases are a match to TRBD2. Germline V gene data show CDR1 as SQVTM and CDR2 as ANQGSEA. CDR3 length equals 14 residues. V lost 4 bases, J lost 4 bases, and 5 bases stayed unmatched. The CDR3, as DNA: TGCAGCGTTGCCCCGGGACTAGCGGGTTACGAGCAGTACTTC. Translation gives CSVAPGLAGYEQYF.

The rearrangement joins TRBV5-5 to TRBJ2-3; 12 positions agree with TRBD2. The CDR3 contains 15 residues. V dropped 2 bases and J dropped 6; count of bases not matched to a gene: 4. Germline-derived CDR1 and CDR2 are SGHKS and YYEKEE (reference sequence). This CDR3 is CASSFLAGGVDTQYF. Written as DNA, the CDR3 is TGTGCCAGCAGCTTTCTAGCGGGAGGGGTGGATACGCAGTATTTT.

In this sample, this clonotype turned up many times. The V and J genes are TRBV9 and TRBJ2-2; 7 nucleotides align to TRBD2. V shed 0 bases, J shed 4 bases, and the junction held 6 bases outside the gene matches. CDR3 size: 16 residues. The germline gives CDR1 SGDLS, CDR2 YYNGEE. CDR3 region: CASSVVGGSATGELFF. The CDR3 bases are TGTGCCAGCAGCGTAGTGGGCGGGAGTGCCACCGGGGAGCTGTTTTTT.

This clonotype was seen ten or more times. The J gene is TRBJ2-5, the V gene TRBV7-8, with 7 bases aligning to TRBD1. V gave up 8 bases and J gave up 5 bases; unmatched junction bases: 8. There are 13 residues in the CDR3. The germline V gene encodes CDR1 SGHVS and CDR2 FQNEAQ. CDR3 residues: CASSQGDIETQYF. The CDR3 DNA follows: TGTGCCAGCTCCCAGGGGGATATTGAGACCCAGTACTTC.

Note on this clonotype: Relative to the germline gene, one junction end is altered; a read error may explain this. The J gene is TRBJ1-4, the V gene TRBV13; maybe TRBD1 (5 bases). This CDR3 has 14 amino acids. Per germline, CDR1 PRHDT and CDR2 FYEKMQ (reference sequence). CDR3 loop: CASSLKGFSEELFF. CDR3 coding DNA: TGTGCCAGCAGCTTAAAGGGGTTCAGTGAAGAACTGTTTTTT.

The gene calls are TRBV10-3 and TRBJ2-1; weak D call: TRBD2 (6 bases). This CDR3 spans 12 amino acids. Deletions cut 6 bases from V and 8 bases from J, with 11 bases between. Germline V gene data show CDR1 as ENHRY and CDR2 as SYGVKD. CDR3 nucleotides: TGTGCCATCAGCGGGAGTTCGGATGAGCAGTTCTTC. Protein product: CAISGSSDEQFF.

The count of this clonotype is one. The chain has TRBV7-3 and TRBJ2-3; 9 positions agree with TRBD2. The CDR3 runs to 15 residues. Trimming took 3 bases from V and 11 from J; bases not matched to a gene: 12. The germline V gene encodes CDR1 SGHTA and CDR2 FQGTGA. CDR3 in amino acids: CASSLGAGGYNEQYF. In DNA form, the CDR3 reads TGTGCCAGCAGCTTGGGGGCGGGAGGGTACAATGAGCAGTATTTT.

This sequence joins TRBV18 and TRBJ1-5; no clear D gene. CDR1 is KGHSH, CDR2 LQKENI, per germline. Trimming left V 1 base short and J 3 bases short, with 7 bases between. This CDR3 has 14 amino acids. The CDR3 loop reads CASSPRRANQPQHF. The CDR3 bases are TGTGCCAGCTCACCACGCCGGGCCAATCAGCCCCAGCATTTT.

This clonotype has ten or more counts. The rearrangement links TRBV28 to TRBJ1-1; D remains unclear. The germline CDR1 and CDR2 sequences are MDHEN and SYDVKM. The CDR3 extends over 10 amino acids. V was pared by 7 bases and J by 8 bases, with 8 bases between. The CDR3 DNA reads as TGTGCCAGCACCTCCGTAGAAGCTTTCTTT. This translates into CASTSVEAFF.